The rows below give T cell receptor beta chains drawn from one sample of a study of T-cell memory formation after mild COVID-19. MiXCR, applied by TCRdb to the 5' RACE reads, yields one record per CDR3 protein. The top ten clones hold under 15% of a sample with almost 550,000 distinct CDR3 sequences, roughly 22% of them seen once. Sequencing was performed on PBMCs or a T cell subset sorted from them (not recorded which). The receptors come from an adult woman who had mild COVID-19 (a few samples of this study predate the infection). Cell type and time point are not known. The CDR3 runs from the conserved cysteine through the conserved F or W. Fields, in order: J gene, V gene, clone size, CDR3 length, D gene, CDR3 DNA, CDR3 protein. The D gene is left open where the match is weak. For some rows the clone size is stated as once, few or many, or as a class when expanded; others skip it.

TRBJ2-1 TRBV24-1 NA 15 TRBD2 TGTGCCACCAGTGACCGACTAGCGGACTACAATGAGCAGTTCTTC CATSDRLADYNEQFF
TRBJ1-1 TRBV12-3/TRBV12-4 many 14 TRBD1 TGTGCCAGCAGTTTCGGGGACAGCCGAGCTGAAGCTTTCTTT CASSFGDSRAEAFF
TRBJ1-3 TRBV12-3/TRBV12-4 NA 16 NA TGTGCCAGCAGCCCGGACGGGGGAGGTTGGGGAAACACCATATATTTT CASSPDGGGWGNTIYF
TRBJ2-5 TRBV29-1 few 12 NA TGCAGCTCCTGGACCGGGTCGCAGACCCAGTACTTC CSSWTGSQTQYF
TRBJ2-5 TRBV29-1 many 12 NA TGCAGCGTTGCCCGGTCCCAAGAGACCCAGTACTTC CSVARSQETQYF
TRBJ2-2 TRBV9 NA 16 TRBD2 TGTGCCAGCAGCTCAAAGGAGCGGGGGTCTACCGGGGAGCTGTTTTTT CASSSKERGSTGELFF
TRBJ2-1 TRBV12-5 NA 17 TRBD2 TGTGCTAGTGGTTTCCTCATAGCGGGGAAGGGGTACAATGAGCAGTTCTTC CASGFLIAGKGYNEQFF
TRBJ2-7 TRBV12-3/TRBV12-4 many 15 TRBD1 TGTGCCAGCAGTTTACGACAGGGGAGCTCCTACGAGCAGTACTTC CASSLRQGSSYEQYF
TRBJ1-1 TRBV20-1 NA 14 NA TGCAGTGCTAGCCCAAGGTGGGGTTGGACTGAAGCTTTCTTT CSASPRWGWTEAFF
TRBJ2-1 TRBV7-6 NA 18 TRBD2 TGTGCCAGCAGCTTAGGACCCCTAGCGGGTGACTCCTACAATGAGCAGTTCTTC CASSLGPLAGDSYNEQFF
TRBJ2-3 TRBV4-3 NA 17 TRBD2 TGCGCCAGCAGCCTCCACAGTGGGGTAGCGGGAGGAGATACGCAGTATTTT CASSLHSGVAGGDTQYF
TRBJ2-2 TRBV5-8 few 15 NA TGTGCCAGCAGCTTGGAGAATTCGAACACCGGGGAGCTGTTTTTT CASSLENSNTGELFF
TRBJ1-1 TRBV4-1 few 14 NA TGCGCCAGCAGACACCCCCCTCGCGGGACCGAAGCTTTCTTT CASRHPPRGTEAFF
TRBJ2-3 TRBV12-3/TRBV12-4 NA 16 NA TGTGCCAGCAGTTTGGCTAGGGTTAGTATGACAGATACGCAGTATTTT CASSLARVSMTDTQYF
TRBJ2-1 TRBV25-1 NA 12 NA TGTGCCAGCAGTGCGGGGGCCACTGAGCAGTTCTTC CASSAGATEQFF